This T cell receptor (beta chain) came from a study of breast tumors, draining lymph nodes, adjacent tissues (TCRdb year 2016). Looking at the study overall: In breast cancer patients, the study compared the TCR beta repertoires of tumor, adjacent nontumor tissue and axillary lymph nodes. In human breast cancer, the study set out to evaluate how tumor, surrounding tissue and draining lymph node repertoires relate to one another and whether T cells may move between these sites. Results and caveats for the whole study, not just this receptor: Tumors showed preferential V and J gene usage, and their T-cell repertoire diversity fell below that of lymph nodes yet above that of nontumor tissue. The data were considered consistent with most tumor T cells being derived from the lymph node and subsequently expanding within tumor tissue. The similarity between tumor and nontumor tissue repertoires was significantly greater in luminal-like breast cancer than in basal-like breast cancer. The conclusion that tumor T cells originate in lymph nodes was framed as consistent with a hypothesis rather than directly demonstrated.

The sequencer was an Illumina HiSeq 2000. Multiplex PCR amplification was used to generate the TCR beta chain libraries. The amplified TCR beta chain products were analyzed by high-throughput sequencing. The public sequencing data were trimmed at Q25 with fastp and processed into clonotypes with MiXCR by TCRdb, which kept only in-frame beta chains. Each entry is one CDR3 protein sequence, shown with its most common DNA and genes. A total of roughly 130,000 distinct CDR3 sequences appear in this sample, 20% of them only once. The ten largest clones represent roughly 3.5% of the sample. Including the terminal cysteine and phenylalanine, the CDR3 comprises 15 residues. Solely the CDR3 DNA is kept, with 45 bases framed from the first base. The lymph node samples were taken from the axillary draining lymph nodes of breast cancer patients. As to this clonotype: What this receptor recognizes is not known. The junction departs from germline at one end; a sequencing error may be responsible.

The chain is made from TRBV12-3 or TRBV12-4 and TRBJ2-7; 8 bases in the junction line up with TRBD2. The receptor was isolated from a female donor with breast cancer. Some clones in this sample may be carry-over from other donors' samples. The sample comprised axillary lymph node tissue. The bases read TGTGCCAGCAGTGAACTAGCGGAACTCTCCCACGAGCGGTACTTC. Translated, it reads CASSELAELSHERYF.